A single sample is the source of the 6 T cell receptor beta chains below, sequenced in a study of shared clonotypes between healthy human individuals. Some clones are missing from TCRdb's copy, which holds only in-frame ones; the method was immunoSEQ multiplex PCR. The sample has about 2.2 million clones; under 95% are singletons. CD8 cells classed as naive were CD45RO-negative and positively selected for CCR7, excluding terminally differentiated effector memory CD45RA+ cells. Material for sequencing was naive CD8+ T cells from PBMCs. Receptors were obtained from a man aged 18 to 35 in good health. Some clones in this sample may be carry-over from other donors' samples.

This clone was observed a single time. The rearrangement joins TRBV19 to TRBJ1-1; D ambiguous. Germline-derived CDR1 and CDR2 are LNHDA and SQIVND (reference sequence). V dropped 9 bases and J dropped 7 bases, with 18 bases sitting between them. The CDR3 consists of 13 residues. CDR3 sequence (DNA): TGTGCCAGCCAGAACCTCGAAGACGGTGAAGCTTTCTTT. This encodes CASQNLEDGEAFF.

The chain couples TRBV9 to TRBJ2-7; the D is unclear. V was cut by 4 bases and J by 2 bases, with 25 bases left in between. This CDR3 is built from 18 residues. Germline loops: CDR1 SGDLS, CDR2 YYNGEE. This CDR3 is CASSSQAFSSAPPYEQYF. The CDR3 DNA is TGTGCCAGCAGCTCCCAGGCTTTTAGTAGTGCTCCCCCCTACGAGCAGTACTTC.

The rearrangement joins TRBV11-2 to TRBJ2-7; D unclear. Trimming removed 2 bases at V and 0 bases at J, with 11 bases between. The CDR3 has 15 residues. The V gene's germline CDR1 is SGHAT and CDR2 FQNNGV. CDR3 region: CASSLTWVGSYEQYF. The CDR3 DNA reads as TGTGCCAGCAGCTTAACGTGGGTGGGCTCCTACGAGCAGTACTTC.

The rearrangement uses TRBV11-2 and TRBJ2-3; D is unclear. The CDR3 sequence is 16 residues long. V lost 4 bases and J lost 1, with 15 bases in between. Germline loops: CDR1 SGHAT, CDR2 FQNNGV. CDR3 sequence reads: CASSSNILSGTDTQYF. Written as DNA, the CDR3 is TGTGCCAGCAGCTCGAACATCCTATCTGGCACAGATACGCAGTATTTT.

Note on this clone: The same CDR3 can be traced to other DNA sequences in this sample. The rearrangement links TRBV4-1 to TRBJ2-5; D call uncertain. Germline V gene sequence: CDR1 MGHRA, CDR2 YSYEKL. The CDR3 contains 13 residues. Trimming removed 1 base from V and 1 base from J, with 4 bases in between. The CDR3 protein is CASSQVPQETQYF. The CDR3 region has the DNA TGCGCCAGCAGCCAAGTGCCCCAAGAGACCCAGTACTTC.

This chain's CDR3 is CASRGFMNTEAFF. CDR3 nucleotides: TGTGCCAGCAGGGGATTTATGAACACTGAAGCTTTCTTT. The chain uses TRBV27 and TRBJ1-1; D remains unclear. The CDR3 is 13 residues long. The V gene's germline CDR1 is MNHEY and CDR2 SMNVEV (reference sequence). Deletions cut 6 bases from V and 0 bases from J, with 8 bases between.